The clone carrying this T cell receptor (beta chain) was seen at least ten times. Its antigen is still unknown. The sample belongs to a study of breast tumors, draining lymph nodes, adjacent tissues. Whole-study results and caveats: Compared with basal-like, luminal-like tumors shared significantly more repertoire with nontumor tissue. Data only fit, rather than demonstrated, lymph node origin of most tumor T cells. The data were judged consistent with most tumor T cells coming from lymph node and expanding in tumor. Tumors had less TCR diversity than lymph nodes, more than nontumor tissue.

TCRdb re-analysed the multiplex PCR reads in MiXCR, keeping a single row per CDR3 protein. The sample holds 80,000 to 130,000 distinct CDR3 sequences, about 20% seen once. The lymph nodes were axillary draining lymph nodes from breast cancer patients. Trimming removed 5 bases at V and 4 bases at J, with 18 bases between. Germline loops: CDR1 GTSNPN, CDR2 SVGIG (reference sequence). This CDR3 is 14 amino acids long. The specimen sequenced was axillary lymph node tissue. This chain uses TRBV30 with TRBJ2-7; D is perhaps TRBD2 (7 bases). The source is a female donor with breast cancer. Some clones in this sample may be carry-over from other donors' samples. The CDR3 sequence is CAWGPSRGPYEQYF. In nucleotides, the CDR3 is TGTGCCTGGGGTCCCTCGCGGGGGCCTTACGAGCAGTACTTC. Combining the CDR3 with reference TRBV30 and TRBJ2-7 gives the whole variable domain SQTIHQWPATLVQPVGSPLSLECTVEGTSNPNLYWYRQAAGRGLQLLFYSVGIGQISSEVPQNLSASRPQDRQFILSSKKLLLSDSGFYLCAWGPSRGPYEQYFGPGTRLTVT.